The clone carrying this T cell receptor beta chain was found many times. The sample belongs to a study of Graves' ophthalmopathy and Graves' hyperthyroidism. Amplifying from RNA transcripts, the study obtained TCR beta CDR3 regions. A first-round RT-PCR used HTBI primers, followed by a second-round multiplex PCR. TCRdb ran MiXCR on the multiplex PCR reads and lists one entry per CDR3 protein. Among 350,000 to 450,000 distinct CDR3 sequences listed, 20% to 25% were seen once. The CDR3 extends over 11 amino acids. Germline CDR1 SQVTM, CDR2 ANQGSEA. V lost 7 bases to trimming and J lost 10 bases, with 11 bases between them.

The source of this sequence is a woman aged 18 to 35 with stable Graves' hyperthyroidism. The V call is TRBV29-1, the J call TRBJ2-6; D not resolved. Sequenced: peripheral blood. CDR3 sequence reads: CSAVPPNVLTF. DNA for the CDR3: TGCAGCGCCGTACCCCCGAACGTCCTGACTTTC.